This is a list of T cell receptor beta chains from one sample in a study of blood T cell repertoires in COVID-19. Profiled with immunoSEQ multiplex PCR; TCRdb holds only in-frame clones, not every one. Of 250,000 to 350,000 clones in the sample, around 82% were seen once. Sequencing was performed on peripheral blood. The receptors were sampled from a woman between 50 and 59 years old with acute or convalescent COVID-19. CDR3s include the opening cysteine and the closing phenylalanine or tryptophan. A D gene is named only where the DNA matches it firmly. Size tells how often a clone was seen (once, few, many) or the class of an expanded clone, and some rows leave it out.

clone size	D gene	V gene	J gene	CDR3 protein	CDR3 DNA
NA	NA	TRBV6-2/TRBV6-3	TRBJ1-5	CASSYSLTGNQPQHF	TGTGCCAGCAGTTACTCGTTAACGGGCAATCAGCCCCAGCATTTT
once	NA	TRBV6-4	TRBJ1-1	CASSVETGNTEAFF	TGTGCCAGCAGTGTCGAGACGGGGAACACTGAAGCTTTCTTT
NA	NA	TRBV6-5	TRBJ2-2	CASSLTEGGTGELFF	TGTGCCAGCAGTTTGACGGAGGGCGGAACCGGGGAGCTGTTTTTT
NA	TRBD2	TRBV9	TRBJ2-5	CASSVAGLAGDQETQYF	TGTGCCAGCAGCGTAGCAGGCCTAGCGGGAGACCAAGAGACCCAGTACTTC
NA	TRBD2	TRBV10-3	TRBJ2-3	CAITPGLAGGIADTQYF	TGTGCCATCACCCCGGGACTAGCGGGGGGAATAGCAGATACGCAGTATTTT
once	TRBD1	TRBV7-9	TRBJ1-6	CASSFKPGTGDSTLHF	TGTGCCAGCAGCTTTAAGCCCGGGACAGGGGACTCCACCCTCCACTTT
once	NA	TRBV7-2	TRBJ2-3	CASSFLGGGNTDTQYF	TGTGCCAGCAGCTTCCTTGGAGGGGGCAATACAGATACGCAGTATTTT
NA	NA	TRBV10-3	TRBJ2-3	CAISENRADTQYF	TGTGCCATCAGTGAGAATCGTGCAGATACGCAGTATTTT
NA	NA	TRBV5-1	TRBJ1-2	CASSFSGRGVGGYTF	TGCGCCAGCAGCTTTTCCGGCCGAGGAGTAGGTGGCTACACCTTC
NA	TRBD2	TRBV7-2	TRBJ2-7	CASRATSGSYEQYF	TGTGCCAGCAGGGCCACTAGCGGGAGCTACGAGCAGTACTTC
NA	NA	TRBV5-1	TRBJ2-3	CASSASTSTDTQYF	TGCGCCAGCAGCGCCTCAACTAGCACAGATACGCAGTATTTT
NA	NA	TRBV5-1	TRBJ2-5	CASSLNRDQETQYF	TGCGCCAGCAGCTTGAACAGGGACCAAGAGACCCAGTACTTC
NA	TRBD1	TRBV14	TRBJ2-7	CASSQLYSGTGRNEQYF	TGTGCCAGCAGCCAACTCTACTCAGGGACAGGGAGGAACGAGCAGTACTTC
NA	NA	TRBV11-3	TRBJ1-2	CASSLDSASNYGYTF	TGTGCCAGCAGCTTAGACAGCGCCAGCAACTATGGCTACACCTTC
once	TRBD2	TRBV4-3	TRBJ2-1	CASSQGAGLGSGQFF	TGCGCCAGCAGCCAAGGAGCGGGACTAGGATCTGGGCAGTTCTTC
NA	TRBD1	TRBV30	TRBJ1-2	CAWADRVDYGYTF	TGTGCCTGGGCGGACAGGGTGGACTATGGCTACACCTTC
NA	NA	TRBV9	TRBJ2-1	CASSVLVGSGELSNEQFF	TGTGCCAGCAGCGTATTGGTAGGTTCGGGGGAGCTAAGCAATGAGCAGTTCTTC